The 20 T cell receptor beta chains listed next were all sequenced from one sample in a study of identifying expanded T cells in peripheral blood. The table came from immunoSEQ multiplex PCR; TCRdb's copy has only in-frame clones and leaves some out. The sample holds tens of thousands of clones, approximately 84% seen once. Specimen: blood. These receptor sequences come from a person aged 18-70 years in good health.

The chain combines TRBV4-3 with TRBJ2-1; D is possibly TRBD2 (6 bases). The V gene's germline CDR1 is LGHNA and CDR2 YSLEER. This CDR3 contains 14 residues. Trimming left V 4 bases short and J 6 bases short, with 13 bases between. The CDR3 loop is CASSPGRTFNEQFF. DNA of the CDR3: TGCGCCAGCAGCCCTGGGAGGACTTTCAATGAGCAGTTCTTC.

V gene TRBV5-6 combines with J gene TRBJ2-1, with a tentative D call TRBD1 (5 bases). The CDR3 extends over 15 amino acids. V lost 1 base to trimming and J lost 7 bases, with 15 bases between them. Looked up from germline, CDR1 is SGHDT and CDR2 is YYEEEE. CDR3 in amino acids: CASSLLAPPGNEQFF. CDR3 DNA sequence: TGTGCCAGCAGCTTGTTGGCACCTCCAGGGAATGAGCAGTTCTTC.

The rearrangement links TRBV27 to TRBJ2-5; a weak D match, TRBD2 (7 bases). The CDR3 contains 14 residues. Germline V gene lookup returns CDR1 MNHEY and CDR2 SMNVEV (reference sequence). The germline V and J ends were trimmed by 0 bases and 6 bases, with 11 bases remaining between them. CDR3: CASSLSIGGQTQYF. CDR3 sequence (DNA): TGTGCCAGCAGTTTATCGATCGGGGGGCAGACCCAGTACTTC.

V and J are TRBV30 and TRBJ1-4, with TRBD1 matching 8 bases. CDR1 is GTSNPN and CDR2 is SVGIG in the germline V gene (reference sequence). V lost 0 bases to trimming and J lost 8 bases; unmatched junction nucleotides: 5. This CDR3 contains 14 residues. CDR3 DNA: TGTGCCTGGAGTGTAGACAGGGGTAACGAAAAACTGTTTTTT. It codes for CAWSVDRGNEKLFF.

The chain uses TRBV19 and TRBJ2-1; D is unclear. The germline V gene has CDR1 LNHDA and CDR2 SQIVND (reference sequence). This CDR3 is 12 amino acids long. V shed 1 base and J shed 13 bases, with 11 bases lying between them. The CDR3 sequence is CASSIGESQQFF. In DNA form, the CDR3 reads TGTGCCAGTAGTATAGGAGAGAGTCAACAGTTCTTC. Full variable domain (remainder filled in from reference TRBV19 and TRBJ2-1): DGGITQSPKYLFRKEGQNVTLSCEQNLNHDAMYWYRQDPGQGLRLIYYSQIVNDFQKGDIAEGYSVSREKKESFPLTVTSAQKNPTAFYLCASSIGESQQFFGPGTRLTVL.

This clone appeared a single time. The chain has TRBV29-1 and TRBJ2-1; the D gene is possibly TRBD2 (5 bases). The CDR3 totals 14 residues. Trimming took 8 bases from V and 0 from J, leaving 14 bases between them. From germline, CDR1 is SQVTM and CDR2 ANQGSEA. The CDR3 DNA follows: TGCAGCTCTAGCCCGGGAAGCTCCTACAATGAGCAGTTCTTC. Residues: CSSSPGSSYNEQFF.

The rearrangement joins TRBV23-1 to TRBJ2-1, with 8 bases matching TRBD2. TRBV23-1 is an ORF, and what it does is uncertain. V dropped 6 bases and J dropped 2; count of bases not matched to a gene: 6. There are 15 residues in the CDR3. The CDR3 DNA reads TGCGCCAGCAGCTACAGCGGGAGAGCCTACAATGAGCAGTTCTTC. It translates to CASSYSGRAYNEQFF.

The V gene is TRBV10-3, the J gene TRBJ1-5; 7 nucleotides align to TRBD1. The V gene's germline CDR1 is ENHRY and CDR2 SYGVKD. With 3 bases clipped from V and 2 bases from J, the junction kept 4 bases outside the gene matches. There are 15 residues in the CDR3. The CDR3 DNA sequence: TGTGCCATCAGTGATTCTGGACAGGGCAATCAGCCCCAGCATTTT. It encodes CAISDSGQGNQPQHF.

The V gene is TRBV7-2, the J gene TRBJ2-7; D unclear. Per germline, CDR1 SGHTA and CDR2 FQGNSA. This CDR3 region has 13 residues. Trimming took 1 base from V and 2 from J, leaving 6 bases between them. CDR3 residues: CASSLDQPYEQYF. DNA for the CDR3: TGTGCCAGCAGCTTAGACCAGCCCTACGAGCAGTACTTC.

In DNA form, the CDR3 reads TGCGCCAGCGGCCGCTGGGGCAGGGGAGTGGAAAGCCTGCTTGAAACTAGCACAGATACGCAGTATTTT. It is translated as CASGRWGRGVESLLETSTDTQYF. J is TRBJ2-3 and V is TRBV23-1; maybe TRBD1 (6 bases). TRBV23-1 is annotated as an ORF whose role is uncertain. Deletions cut 8 bases from V and 0 bases from J, with 39 bases between. The CDR3 runs to 23 residues.

V gene TRBV7-2 combines with J gene TRBJ2-1, with 9 nucleotides matching TRBD1. The CDR3 covers 15 residues. V was pared by 7 bases and J by 9 bases, with 13 bases of the junction left unmatched. Germline V gives CDR1 SGHTA, CDR2 FQGNSA. Written as DNA, the CDR3 is TGTGCCAGCACAACCGGGACAGGGACCGCGACTGAGCAGTTCTTC. Its protein is CASTTGTGTATEQFF.

The V call is TRBV28, the J call TRBJ1-3; TRBD1 matches at 7 bases. This CDR3 contains 16 residues. Germline V gene data show CDR1 as MDHEN and CDR2 as SYDVKM. V was clipped by 7 bases and J by 1 base; unmatched bases: 10. CDR3 sequence: CASTTGDRYSGNTIYF. In nucleotides, the CDR3 is TGTGCCAGCACCACTGGGGACAGATATTCTGGAAACACCATATATTTT.

This clone appeared once. The V call is TRBV6-6, the J call TRBJ1-5, with 10 bases identical to TRBD1. Trimming took 2 bases from V and 6 from J; bases not matched to a gene: 7. CDR1 MNHNY and CDR2 SVGAGI come from the germline V gene (reference sequence). The CDR3 has 16 amino acids. This chain's CDR3 is CASSYTGTGVTQPQHF. In DNA form, the CDR3 reads TGTGCCAGCAGTTACACCGGGACAGGGGTCACTCAGCCCCAGCATTTT.

The CDR3 is CASSQDEREGTGELFF. The CDR3 nucleotides read TGCGCCAGCAGCCAAGACGAGCGGGAGGGGACCGGGGAGCTGTTTTTT. This chain uses TRBV4-3 with TRBJ2-2; 10 nucleotides agree with TRBD2. V was clipped by 0 bases and J by 5 bases; unmatched bases: 3. Germline CDR1 LGHNA, CDR2 YSLEER. The CDR3 has 16 residues.

J is TRBJ2-5 and V is TRBV19; 7 bases match TRBD1. Germline lookup yields CDR1 LNHDA and CDR2 SQIVND (reference sequence). The CDR3 loop spans 14 amino acids. J was trimmed by 1 base and V by 5 bases; bases with no gene match: 4. CDR3 amino acids: CASSLQGPQETQYF. Written as DNA, the CDR3 is TGTGCCAGTAGTCTACAGGGGCCCCAAGAGACCCAGTACTTC.

The chain employs TRBV6-5 and TRBJ2-7; D is undetermined. The CDR3 loop spans 16 amino acids. Deletions cut 4 bases from V and 4 bases from J, with 20 bases between. Germline lookup yields CDR1 MNHEY and CDR2 SVGAGI. DNA for the CDR3: TGTGCCAGCAGTTCCCATGTTCCCTCCGGAGTATACGAGCAGTACTTC. Amino acids: CASSSHVPSGVYEQYF.

Written as DNA, the CDR3 is TGTGCCAGCAGCGTAGCCCCGAACACTGAAGCTTTCTTT. It translates to CASSVAPNTEAFF. V gene TRBV9 combines with J gene TRBJ1-1; D gene ambiguous. V lost 0 bases and J 1 base, leaving 4 bases between the germline ends. Germline CDR1 is SGDLS and CDR2 is YYNGEE. CDR3 length: 13 amino acids.

The J gene is TRBJ2-7, the V gene TRBV29-1; 8 nucleotides agree with TRBD1. Germline V gene data show CDR1 as SQVTM and CDR2 as ANQGSEA. J was trimmed by 2 bases and V by 6 bases; bases with no gene match: 9. CDR3 length equals 14 residues. For the CDR3, the DNA is TGCAGCGTCCTAAGGCGGGACAGGACCTACGAGCAGTACTTC. Translation gives CSVLRRDRTYEQYF.

The genes are TRBV25-1 and TRBJ2-1; no reliable D call. This CDR3 is 14 amino acids long. The germline gives CDR1 MGHDK, CDR2 SYGVNS. V was clipped by 3 bases and J by 6 bases, with 12 bases between them. In nucleotides, the CDR3 is TGTGCCAGCAGTGAGTCGACTCTGCGCAATGAGCAGTTCTTC. Translated, it gives CASSESTLRNEQFF.

V usage is TRBV6-6 and J usage is TRBJ1-2; 8 bases agree with TRBD1. The CDR3 loop spans 14 amino acids. V shed 5 bases, J shed 2 bases, and the junction held 4 bases outside the gene matches. CDR1 and CDR2 from the germline V gene are MNHNY and SVGAGI (reference sequence). As DNA, the CDR3 is TGTGCCAGCAGTAAGGGACAGGAAAACTATGGCTACACCTTC. This codes for CASSKGQENYGYTF.